The TCR beta chain described here comes from a study of PD-1 blockade in classical Hodgkin lymphoma. Study-level background: The nivolumab dose that patients received was 3 mg/kg, given intravenously every 2 weeks.

Method: immunoSEQ multiplex PCR; TCRdb's copy keeps in-frame clones and lacks some. The repertoire holds about 44,000 clones, with 55% to 80% as singletons. Study outcomes and limitations: The study found that TCR diversity rose significantly by C4D1 in CD4+ but not CD8+ cells. The study found complete responders had baseline diversity similar to newly diagnosed patients.

Time point noted: cycle 4 day 1 (C4D1), after more than five weeks of nivolumab. Brentuximab vedotin exposure varied, and every patient relapsed after autologous stem cell transplantation. Patients showed best responses of complete response, partial response or progressive disease. Per germline, CDR1 MRHNA and CDR2 SNTAGT. This CDR3 is built from 14 residues. The V gene lost 3 bases and the J gene lost 4 bases, with 12 bases spanning the gap. The table lists this clone with a count of one. Its antigen is not identified. The sequence was collected from a human donor with classical Hodgkin lymphoma. The sequenced sample was peripheral blood mononuclear cells (PBMCs), obtained before the fourth cycle of nivolumab. The V and J genes are TRBV6-4 and TRBJ1-2; no definite D call. The CDR3: CASSEGPRGYGYTF. The CDR3 DNA reads as TGTGCCAGCAGTGAAGGTCCCCGGGGCTATGGCTACACCTTC.